What follows are 31 T cell receptor beta chains derived from one specimen sequenced in a study of identical twins. Via MiXCR, TCRdb re-called the 5' RACE reads, giving one row per CDR3 protein. The table lists a few hundred thousand distinct CDR3 sequences, 9% to 15% of them singletons. These data are also associated with another study on yellow fever vaccine responses in identical twins.

Sequencing was done on a sample of CD8+ T cells sorted from blood. The origin of the receptors is a woman aged 18-29 years in good health.

This chain uses TRBV2 with TRBJ2-1; 14 bases are a match to TRBD2. This CDR3 is built from 18 residues. The germline V gene encodes CDR1 SNHLY and CDR2 FYNNEI. Trimming took 2 bases from V and 0 from J; bases not matched to a gene: 3. The CDR3 DNA follows: TGTGCCAGCAGTGAACGACTAGCGGGGGGGAGCTCCTACAATGAGCAGTTCTTC. Residues: CASSERLAGGSSYNEQFF.

The table lists this clonotype with a few counts. The CDR3, as DNA: TGTGCCAGCAGCTTGGGCCATAGGGTGTCTGGGGCCAACGTCCTGACTTTC. Translation gives CASSLGHRVSGANVLTF. The V gene is TRBV5-5, the J gene TRBJ2-6; D not resolved. Trimming pared 0 bases from V and 1 base from J, leaving 11 bases between. Germline values: CDR1 SGHKS, CDR2 YYEKEE (reference sequence). This CDR3 has 17 residues.

This clonotype was counted only a few times. The chain uses TRBV6-2 or TRBV6-3 and TRBJ2-7, with 11 bases fitting TRBD2. V shed 2 bases and J 0 bases; nucleotides not matched to a gene: 6. The CDR3 extends over 17 amino acids. Germline loops: CDR1 MNHEY, CDR2 SVGEGT. The CDR3: CASSYRLTSGNSYEQYF. In DNA, the CDR3 is TGTGCCAGCAGTTACCGCCTGACTAGCGGGAACTCCTACGAGCAGTACTTC.

The chain links TRBV4-1 to TRBJ2-5; D may be TRBD2 (5 bases). Trimming took 2 bases from V and 5 from J, leaving 15 bases between them. This CDR3 has 15 residues. CDR1 MGHRA and CDR2 YSYEKL come from the germline V gene. The CDR3: CASSQRNGVGETQYF. The CDR3 nucleotides are TGCGCCAGCAGCCAACGGAACGGGGTGGGGGAGACCCAGTACTTC.

The chain is built from TRBV5-1 and TRBJ2-7, with no clear D. V was trimmed by 1 base and J by 0 bases, leaving 8 bases between them. The CDR3 is made up of 14 amino acids. The germline gives CDR1 SGHRS, CDR2 YFSETQ. The CDR3 loop reads CASSLIPPSYEQYF. CDR3 bases: TGCGCCAGCAGCTTGATCCCTCCCTCCTACGAGCAGTACTTC.

This clonotype turned up a few times. V gene TRBV4-2 combines with J gene TRBJ2-2; 10 bases are a match to TRBD2. This CDR3 spans 17 amino acids. Germline V gene lookup returns CDR1 LGHNA and CDR2 YNFKEQ. Trimming at V came to 3 bases and at J to 0 bases, leaving 4 bases not matched to a gene. DNA of the CDR3: TGTGCCAGCAGCCATACTCTAGCGGGGGCGAACACCGGGGAGCTGTTTTTT. Translating gives CASSHTLAGANTGELFF.

The V and J genes are TRBV9 and TRBJ2-2; D gene ambiguous. Germline V gene sequence: CDR1 SGDLS, CDR2 YYNGEE. The CDR3 spans 16 residues. Trimming pared 0 bases from V and 2 bases from J, leaving 11 bases between. The CDR3 protein is CASSVAEYRNTGELFF. DNA of the CDR3: TGTGCCAGCAGCGTAGCTGAATACAGAAACACCGGGGAGCTGTTTTTT.

At least ten counts were recorded for this clonotype. The chain links TRBV4-1 to TRBJ1-2; D perhaps matches TRBD1 (5 bases). With 1 base removed from V and 8 bases from J, the gap between germline ends came to 8 bases. Germline V gene lookup returns CDR1 MGHRA and CDR2 YSYEKL. This CDR3 contains 12 residues. In DNA form, the CDR3 reads TGCGCCAGCAGCCAAGCAGGGAGGGGCTACACCTTC. Encoded protein: CASSQAGRGYTF.

This clonotype was found a few times. The J gene is TRBJ2-7, the V gene TRBV28; 12 bases map to TRBD2. The CDR3 is 16 amino acids. The V gene end was trimmed by 5 bases and the J gene end by 6 bases; junction bases not matched to a gene: 11. Germline V gene lookup returns CDR1 MDHEN and CDR2 SYDVKM. DNA of the CDR3: TGTGCCAGCAGTCCCGGACTAGCGGGGTGGGTGGGCGAGCAGTACTTC. It codes for CASSPGLAGWVGEQYF.

This clonotype has only a few counts. V gene TRBV4-2 combines with J gene TRBJ2-1; 15 nucleotides agree with TRBD2. The CDR3 spans 18 residues. Germline V gives CDR1 LGHNA, CDR2 YNFKEQ. Trimming removed 7 bases from V and 6 bases from J; junction bases left unmatched: 13. CDR3 sequence: CASTRTSGRAEPPNEQFF. CDR3 sequence (DNA): TGTGCCAGCACCCGGACTAGCGGGAGGGCTGAGCCCCCCAATGAGCAGTTCTTC.

The chain recombines TRBV29-1 with TRBJ2-1, with 8 bases lining up with TRBD2. V was clipped by 2 bases and J by 2 bases; unmatched bases: 5. This CDR3 comprises 15 residues. In germline, CDR1 is SQVTM, CDR2 ANQGSEA. CDR3 region: CSVEYGRAAYNEQFF. The CDR3 bases are TGCAGCGTTGAATACGGGAGGGCCGCCTACAATGAGCAGTTCTTC.

Only a few counts were recorded for this clonotype. The chain carries TRBV14 and TRBJ2-1, with TRBD2 matching 10 bases. With V trimmed by 4 bases and J by 4 bases, 10 bases remained unmatched. The CDR3 loop spans 17 amino acids. The V gene's germline CDR1 is SGHDN and CDR2 FVKESK. The CDR3 DNA sequence: TGTGCCAGCAGCCGACCCACTAGCGGGGCCCTTTACAATGAGCAGTTCTTC. Its protein is CASSRPTSGALYNEQFF.

This clonotype was seen more than once but under ten times. J is TRBJ2-7 and V is TRBV4-1; TRBD1 might be the D (6 bases). The length of the CDR3 is 15 residues. Germline values: CDR1 MGHRA, CDR2 YSYEKL. The ends were cut back, 1 base at V and 2 bases at J, with 12 bases in the middle. CDR3 residues: CASSQVADSPYEQYF. CDR3 in DNA: TGCGCCAGCAGCCAAGTGGCGGACAGTCCCTACGAGCAGTACTTC.

The rearrangement uses TRBV18 and TRBJ1-1; D not certain. Deletions cut 2 bases from V and 1 base from J, with 8 bases between. There are 14 residues in the CDR3. CDR1 KGHSH and CDR2 LQKENI come from the germline V gene. In DNA, the CDR3 is TGTGCCAGCTCACCAGGTGAGGCGAACACTGAAGCTTTCTTT. Protein: CASSPGEANTEAFF.

Only a few counts were recorded for this clonotype. The V gene is TRBV15, the J gene TRBJ1-2, with a possible D match to TRBD1 (6 bases). Per germline, CDR1 LNHNV and CDR2 YYDKDF (reference sequence). CDR3 size: 15 residues. Trimming pared 0 bases from V and 5 bases from J, leaving 13 bases between. The CDR3 is CATSRDRQGFYGYTF. The DNA for the CDR3 is TGTGCCACCAGCAGAGATCGGCAGGGGTTTTATGGCTACACCTTC.

The chain joins TRBV7-6 to TRBJ2-7, with 10 bases aligning to TRBD2. The junction had 6 bases not matched to a gene; V was cut back by 2 bases and J by 2 bases. Per the germline V gene, CDR1 is SGHVS and CDR2 is FNYEAQ. The CDR3 has 16 amino acids. CDR3 residues: CASSLRGTSEPYEQYF. DNA for the CDR3: TGTGCCAGCAGCTTACGCGGGACTAGCGAACCCTACGAGCAGTACTTC. Together with reference TRBV7-6 and TRBJ2-7, the CDR3 gives the full variable domain: GAGVSQSPRYKVTKRGQDVALRCDPISGHVSLYWYRQALGQGPEFLTYFNYEAQQDKSGLPNDRFSAERPEGSISTLTIQRTEQRDSAMYRCASSLRGTSEPYEQYFGPGTRLTVT.

In its sample, this clonotype was seen many times. The V and J genes are TRBV20-1 and TRBJ2-1; D call uncertain. The V and J ends lost 0 bases and 9 bases respectively, with 12 bases between them. Per germline, CDR1 DFQATT and CDR2 SNEGSKA (reference sequence). There are 13 residues in the CDR3. This CDR3 reads CSARDQATGEQFF. DNA of the CDR3: TGCAGTGCTAGAGATCAGGCTACGGGTGAGCAGTTCTTC.

This clonotype was recorded a few times. The genes are TRBV19 and TRBJ2-3; 8 bases agree with TRBD1. Germline V gene lookup returns CDR1 LNHDA and CDR2 SQIVND (reference sequence). This CDR3 contains 16 residues. Trimming removed 5 bases from V and 3 bases from J; junction bases left unmatched: 10. CDR3 sequence reads: CASSEGQEFETDTQYF. As DNA, the CDR3 is TGTGCCAGTAGTGAGGGACAGGAGTTTGAGACAGATACGCAGTATTTT.

The chain links TRBV5-6 to TRBJ2-2, with 8 bases matching TRBD1. The CDR3 length is 15 residues. Germline V CDR1 and CDR2: SGHDT, YYEEEE. V lost 4 bases and J lost 5; bases outside the gene matches: 7. Written as DNA, the CDR3 is TGTGCCAGCAGCCCAACAGGGGGGAGGACCGGGGAGCTGTTTTTT. It is translated as CASSPTGGRTGELFF.

The chain combines TRBV4-1 with TRBJ2-2, with 13 bases that match TRBD2. V dropped 1 base and J dropped 6; count of bases not matched to a gene: 5. CDR3 length equals 17 residues. Per the germline V gene, CDR1 is MGHRA and CDR2 is YSYEKL. Written as DNA, the CDR3 is TGCGCCAGCAGCCAAGCACTAGCGGGGGGGGTCCCCGGGGAGCTGTTTTTT. It translates to CASSQALAGGVPGELFF.

This chain uses TRBV7-3 with TRBJ2-3; the D is unclear. Trimming pared 3 bases from V and 5 bases from J, leaving 9 bases between. The CDR3 consists of 13 residues. Germline V lookup: CDR1 SGHTA, CDR2 FQGTGA. The CDR3 nucleotides are TGTGCCAGCAGCTTGGGCCGCAGAGATACGCAGTATTTT. Translated: CASSLGRRDTQYF.

The chain links TRBV27 to TRBJ2-1; TRBD2 aligns across 10 bases. CDR3 length equals 16 residues. V lost 0 bases, J lost 6 bases, and 5 bases stayed unmatched. The V gene's germline CDR1 is MNHEY and CDR2 SMNVEV (reference sequence). CDR3 sequence reads: CASSLSSSSGSNEQFF. The CDR3 DNA reads as TGTGCCAGCAGTTTATCGTCGTCTAGCGGGAGCAATGAGCAGTTCTTC.

In this sample, this clonotype turned up a few times. This rearrangement joins TRBV5-1 to TRBJ2-5, with D possibly matching TRBD2 (6 bases). Germline assignment: CDR1 SGHRS and CDR2 YFSETQ. This CDR3 spans 14 amino acids. V was clipped by 5 bases and J by 2 bases, with 13 bases between them. The CDR3 sequence is CASRSGGKQETQYF. The CDR3 region has the DNA TGCGCCAGCAGATCAGGAGGGAAGCAAGAGACCCAGTACTTC.

This clonotype has ten or more counts. The V call is TRBV6-4, the J call TRBJ2-2; 9 nucleotides agree with TRBD2. V was pared by 0 bases and J by 3 bases, with 5 bases of the junction left unmatched. The V gene's germline CDR1 is MRHNA and CDR2 SNTAGT. The CDR3 consists of 17 residues. In DNA form, the CDR3 reads TGTGCCAGCAGTGACTCGAGGGTAGCGGGAGACACCGGGGAGCTGTTTTTT. Protein: CASSDSRVAGDTGELFF.

The gene calls are TRBV20-1 and TRBJ2-7, with D uncertain. The CDR3 has 14 amino acids. V shed 3 bases and J shed 6 bases, with 18 bases lying between them. The germline gives CDR1 DFQATT, CDR2 SNEGSKA (reference sequence). CDR3 coding DNA: TGCAGTGCTAGGGGCGCCCGTGATGGGGTCGAGCAGTACGTC. This sequence encodes CSARGARDGVEQYV.

About this clonotype itself: A junction boundary mismatches the germline segment, possibly from a read error. This chain joins TRBV20-1 and TRBJ2-1; 7 bases map to TRBD2. Germline CDR1 reads DFQATT; CDR2 reads SNEGSKA (reference sequence). The CDR3 covers 16 residues. The CDR3 DNA reads as TGCTGTGCTAGAGATCGGGAAGCGGGGATGTACAATGAGCAGTTCTTC. This codes for CCARDREAGMYNEQFF.

Only a few counts were recorded for this clonotype. The rearrangement uses TRBV7-9 and TRBJ2-1; D could derive from TRBD1 or TRBD2 (6 bases each). The CDR3 has 14 amino acids. From germline, CDR1 is SEHNR and CDR2 FQNEAQ (reference sequence). The V end lost 4 bases, the J end lost 7 bases, and 14 bases lay between the germline ends. CDR3 residues: CASSSFGGLNEQFF. The CDR3 nucleotides read TGTGCCAGCAGCTCCTTTGGGGGGCTGAATGAGCAGTTCTTC.

This clonotype was counted between two and nine times. V usage is TRBV28 and J usage is TRBJ2-6, with D unresolved. This CDR3 spans 15 amino acids. Trimming shortened V by 6 bases and J by 0 bases, and 9 bases separated the two germline ends. Germline CDR1 reads MDHEN; CDR2 reads SYDVKM. CDR3 region: CASSMDGSGANVLTF. The CDR3 DNA reads as TGTGCCAGCAGCATGGACGGCTCTGGGGCCAACGTCCTGACTTTC.

This chain uses TRBV4-2 with TRBJ2-7, with TRBD1 as a possible D gene (6 bases). Trimming took off 1 base at V and 1 base at J, with 8 bases between the two ends. CDR1 and CDR2 (germline): LGHNA, YNFKEQ. The CDR3 contains 14 residues. DNA of the CDR3: TGTGCCAGCAGCCAAGTTACAGGGTCCTACGAGCAGTACTTC. This codes for CASSQVTGSYEQYF.

This chain uses TRBV12-3 or TRBV12-4 with TRBJ1-2; 7 bases are shared with TRBD1. Unmatched junction bases numbered 10, after V lost 8 bases and J lost 4 bases. The CDR3 has 14 residues. The CDR3 region has the DNA TGTGCCAGCCGAATGGAAGGGGGCATCTATGGCTACACCTTC. Translation: CASRMEGGIYGYTF.

This clonotype has a handful of counts. V gene TRBV15 combines with J gene TRBJ2-2, with D uncertain. Trimming cost V 1 base and J 6 bases, with 3 bases left between them. Germline CDR1 and CDR2: LNHNV and YYDKDF (reference sequence). The CDR3 is made up of 12 amino acids. The CDR3 reads CATSRAPGELFF. The CDR3 region has the DNA TGTGCCACCAGCAGAGCCCCCGGGGAGCTGTTTTTT.